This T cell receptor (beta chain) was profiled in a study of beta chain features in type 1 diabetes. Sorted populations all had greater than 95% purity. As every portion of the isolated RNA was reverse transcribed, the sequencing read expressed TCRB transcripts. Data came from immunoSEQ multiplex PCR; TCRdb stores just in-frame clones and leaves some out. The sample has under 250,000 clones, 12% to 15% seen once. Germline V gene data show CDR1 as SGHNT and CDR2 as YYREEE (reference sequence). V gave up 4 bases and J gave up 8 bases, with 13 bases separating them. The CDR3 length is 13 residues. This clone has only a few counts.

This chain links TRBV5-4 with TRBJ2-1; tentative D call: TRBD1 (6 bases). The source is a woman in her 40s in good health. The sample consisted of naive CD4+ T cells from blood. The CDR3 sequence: CASSPRDIDEQFF. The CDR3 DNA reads TGTGCCAGCAGCCCCCGGGACATCGATGAGCAGTTCTTC.